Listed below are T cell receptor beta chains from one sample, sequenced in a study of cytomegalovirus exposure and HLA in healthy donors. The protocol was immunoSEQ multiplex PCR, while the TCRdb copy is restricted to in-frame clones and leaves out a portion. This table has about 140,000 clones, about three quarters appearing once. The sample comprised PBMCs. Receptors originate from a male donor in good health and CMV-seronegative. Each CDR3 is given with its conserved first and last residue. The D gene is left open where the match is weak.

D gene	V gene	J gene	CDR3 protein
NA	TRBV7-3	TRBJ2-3	CASRRTGDSPRTDTQYF
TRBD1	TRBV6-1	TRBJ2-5	CASSSGTGKETQYF
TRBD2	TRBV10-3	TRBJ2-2	CAISARLAGGGGTGELFF
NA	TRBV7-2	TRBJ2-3	CASSPLKFPEGDTQYF
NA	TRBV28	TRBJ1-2	CASSSSDGYTF
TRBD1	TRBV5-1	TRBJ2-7	CASSSDRAYEQYF
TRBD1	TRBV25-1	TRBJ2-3	CASGDRGTDTQYF
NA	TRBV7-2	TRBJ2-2	CASSLIRSNTGELFF
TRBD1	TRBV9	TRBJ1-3	CASSAGQGVGNTIYF
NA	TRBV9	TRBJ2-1	CASSVQGTMNEQFF
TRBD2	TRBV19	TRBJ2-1	CASTPAGGNNEQFF
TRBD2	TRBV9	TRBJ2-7	CASSATQLARTYEQYF
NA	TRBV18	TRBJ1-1	CASSPFGAREAFF
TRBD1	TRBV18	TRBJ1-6	CASSPIIIQGASTSPLHF
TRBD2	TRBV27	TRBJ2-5	CASSPTLAGGPRETQYF
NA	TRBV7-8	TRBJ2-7	CASSLQHGQSYEQYF
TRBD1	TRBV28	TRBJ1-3	CASSSGQGSRLGHTIYF
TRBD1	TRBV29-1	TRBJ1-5	CSAAGGQEQPQHF
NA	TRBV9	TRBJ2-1	CASSGPGDSDYNEQFF
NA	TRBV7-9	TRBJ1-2	CSSSLAWVGGDYGYTF
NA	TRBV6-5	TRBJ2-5	CASSYGRGTRETQYF
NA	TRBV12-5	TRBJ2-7	CASGLLYSEQYF
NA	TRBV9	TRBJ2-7	CASSVGGPSYEQYF
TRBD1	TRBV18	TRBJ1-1	CASSPTGRTEAFF
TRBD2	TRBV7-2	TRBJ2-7	CASSRLAGPYEQYF
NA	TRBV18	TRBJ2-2	CASSPSRAGGTGELFF
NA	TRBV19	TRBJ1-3	CASSPGGSGNTIYF
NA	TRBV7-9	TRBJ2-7	CASSLRGSQEYF
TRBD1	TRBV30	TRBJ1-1	CAWSTDRATEAFF
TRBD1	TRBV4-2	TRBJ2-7	CASSAGQGAYEQYF
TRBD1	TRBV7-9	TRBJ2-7	CATSLGTGTTYEQYF
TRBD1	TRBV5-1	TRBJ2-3	CASSPRTGGDTQYF
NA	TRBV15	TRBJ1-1	CATKQPGAMNTEAFF